Each of the 26 T cell receptor beta chains below was sequenced from the same sample in a study of cytomegalovirus exposure and HLA in healthy donors. PCR employed 60 Vbeta and 13 Jbeta primers. The protocol was immunoSEQ multiplex PCR, while the TCRdb copy is restricted to in-frame clones and leaves out a portion. The sample records tens of thousands of clones, 70% to 85% being singletons. Sequencing was performed on PBMCs. The receptors were sampled from a human donor in good health.

The V and J genes are TRBV28 and TRBJ1-5; TRBD1 might be the D (5 bases). The CDR3 runs 16 residues. With 5 bases removed from V and 4 bases from J, the gap between germline ends came to 18 bases. Germline V gene sequence: CDR1 MDHEN, CDR2 SYDVKM. The CDR3 protein is CASSINGAGRNQPQHF. In DNA form, the CDR3 reads TGTGCCAGCAGTATCAATGGAGCAGGGCGGAATCAGCCCCAGCATTTT. The full variable domain, with the rest looked up from reference TRBV28 and TRBJ1-5, is DVKVTQSSRYLVKRTGEKVFLECVQDMDHENMFWYRQDPGLGLRLIYFSYDVKMKEKGDIPEGYSVSREKKERFSLILESASTNQTSMYLCASSINGAGRNQPQHFGDGTRLSIL.

This chain joins TRBV4-3 and TRBJ2-3, with TRBD2 matching 8 bases. Germline V lookup: CDR1 LGHNA, CDR2 YSLEER. The CDR3 runs to 17 residues. V gave up 0 bases and J gave up 6 bases; unmatched junction bases: 11. This CDR3 is CASSQDPRGGLQDTQYF. DNA for the CDR3: TGCGCCAGCAGCCAAGATCCCCGGGGGGGCCTTCAGGATACGCAGTATTTT.

The chain uses TRBV5-1 and TRBJ2-1; 8 nucleotides match TRBD2. The germline V gene has CDR1 SGHRS and CDR2 YFSETQ. The trim removed 4 bases at V and 9 bases at J, leaving 3 bases unmatched. This CDR3 has 12 residues. In nucleotides, the CDR3 is TGCGCCAGCAGCAGGACTAGCTTTGAGCAGTTCTTC. This translates into CASSRTSFEQFF.

The chain links TRBV5-5 to TRBJ2-3; 8 bases align to TRBD1. Trimming at V came to 0 bases and at J to 2 bases, leaving 2 bases not matched to a gene. The CDR3 extends over 15 amino acids. Germline values: CDR1 SGHKS, CDR2 YYEKEE (reference sequence). CDR3 sequence reads: CASSLGTGPTDTQYF. The CDR3 nucleotides are TGTGCCAGCAGCTTGGGGACAGGGCCCACAGATACGCAGTATTTT.

For this clone: The same CDR3 also results from other DNA sequences found in this sample. This sequence joins TRBV7-3 and TRBJ2-2, with 9 bases identical to TRBD1. Germline assignment: CDR1 SGHTA and CDR2 FQGTGA. The CDR3 runs 15 residues. The V and J ends lost 4 bases and 5 bases, in that order; junction bases with no gene match: 5. The CDR3 nucleotides read TGTGCCAGCAGCTACGAGACAGGGGGTACCGGGGAGCTGTTTTTT. Translated: CASSYETGGTGELFF.

This chain connects TRBV27 to TRBJ2-7; the D gene is possibly TRBD2 (6 bases). This CDR3 spans 14 amino acids. V lost 3 bases, J lost 3 bases, and 12 bases lay in between. Germline assignment: CDR1 MNHEY and CDR2 SMNVEV (reference sequence). This CDR3 is CASSFSYGSYEQYF. In DNA form, the CDR3 reads TGTGCCAGCAGTTTCTCATACGGGAGCTACGAGCAGTACTTC.

J is TRBJ1-2 and V is TRBV5-1; tentatively, D is TRBD1 (5 bases). Germline V gives CDR1 SGHRS, CDR2 YFSETQ. Trimming removed 1 base from V and 7 bases from J, with 17 bases in between. There are 15 residues in the CDR3. The CDR3 DNA reads as TGCGCCAGCAGCTTGAGTTTGGAGGGGCGGGGTGGCTACACCTTC. This codes for CASSLSLEGRGGYTF.

The V gene is TRBV27, the J gene TRBJ1-2; maybe TRBD1 (6 bases). The CDR3 extends over 14 amino acids. The V end lost 6 bases, the J end lost 7 bases, and 18 bases lay between the germline ends. Germline CDR1 is MNHEY and CDR2 is SMNVEV (reference sequence). The CDR3 region is CASSPPGRGAGYTF. The CDR3 DNA reads as TGTGCCAGCAGCCCCCCGGGCAGGGGCGCTGGCTACACCTTC.

This clone appeared a few times. The J gene is TRBJ1-3, the V gene TRBV15; 8 nucleotides align to TRBD1. CDR3 length: 15 residues. In germline, CDR1 is LNHNV, CDR2 YYDKDF (reference sequence). V dropped 5 bases and J dropped 4; count of bases not matched to a gene: 7. The DNA of the CDR3 is TGTGCCACCAGCTCACCGGGACAGGTGGGAAACACCATATATTTT. Protein: CATSSPGQVGNTIYF.

V and J are TRBV7-8 and TRBJ2-7; 7 nucleotides align to TRBD2. Germline assignment: CDR1 SGHVS and CDR2 FQNEAQ. V was clipped by 8 bases and J by 9 bases; unmatched bases: 28. The CDR3 length is 18 residues. The CDR3 is CASHTRSTSASSPLVQYF. DNA of the CDR3: TGTGCCAGCCACACCCGATCTACTAGCGCATCGTCTCCCCTGGTGCAGTACTTC.

As DNA, the CDR3 is TGTGCCAGCAGCCGGGACAGGGACGGTGGCTACACCTTC. It specifies CASSRDRDGGYTF. J is TRBJ1-2 and V is TRBV9, with 9 bases fitting TRBD1. J gave up 7 bases and V 4 bases, and 5 bases lay outside the gene matches. The germline gives CDR1 SGDLS, CDR2 YYNGEE. This CDR3 has 13 amino acids.

This rearrangement joins TRBV6-6 to TRBJ1-4; D ambiguous. Germline CDR1 and CDR2: MNHNY and SVGAGI (reference sequence). The CDR3 loop spans 12 amino acids. V was clipped by 8 bases and J by 5 bases, with 9 bases between them. CDR3 sequence reads: CASALQNEKLFF. In DNA form, the CDR3 reads TGTGCCAGCGCATTACAGAATGAAAAACTGTTTTTT.

Here the CDR3 reads CATSLGLAGGYYEQYF. In DNA form, the CDR3 reads TGTGCCACCAGCCTGGGGCTAGCGGGAGGATACTACGAGCAGTACTTC. The V call is TRBV15, the J call TRBJ2-7, with TRBD2 matching 11 bases. CDR1 is LNHNV, CDR2 YYDKDF, per germline (reference sequence). V lost 5 bases, J lost 3 bases, and 9 bases stayed unmatched. The CDR3 has 16 amino acids.

The chain uses TRBV30 and TRBJ1-6; 8 bases map to TRBD1. The J segment lost 7 bases and the V segment lost 5 bases, leaving 4 bases of the junction unmatched. Germline loops: CDR1 GTSNPN, CDR2 SVGIG (reference sequence). The CDR3 consists of 13 residues. CDR3 sequence (DNA): TGTGCCTGGGCGGGACAGGCGAATTCACCCCTCCACTTT. It translates to CAWAGQANSPLHF. Full variable domain (remainder filled in from reference TRBV30 and TRBJ1-6): SQTIHQWPATLVQPVGSPLSLECTVEGTSNPNLYWYRQAAGRGLQLLFYSVGIGQISSEVPQNLSASRPQDRQFILSSKKLLLSDSGFYLCAWAGQANSPLHFGNGTRLTVT.

The chain has TRBV27 and TRBJ2-1, with 11 bases lining up with TRBD2. This CDR3 comprises 16 residues. CDR1 and CDR2 from the germline V gene are MNHEY and SMNVEV (reference sequence). Trimming at V came to 7 bases and at J to 5 bases, leaving 10 bases not matched to a gene. CDR3 coding DNA: TGTGCCAGCAACCGCCTAGCGGGGGGTCCCAACAATGAGCAGTTCTTC. It codes for CASNRLAGGPNNEQFF.

CDR3 residues: CATSRAGYTDTQYF. In DNA, the CDR3 is TGTGCCACCAGCAGAGCAGGATACACAGATACGCAGTATTTT. This chain uses TRBV15 with TRBJ2-3; unclear D gene. This CDR3 has 14 residues. V was shortened by 1 base and J by 2 bases, with 7 bases between the two germline ends. Germline CDR1 is LNHNV and CDR2 is YYDKDF (reference sequence).

The chain links TRBV7-9 to TRBJ2-1, with D perhaps matching TRBD2 (6 bases). Trimming took 4 bases from V and 6 from J, leaving 16 bases between them. The CDR3 sequence is 15 residues long. Germline V gene lookup returns CDR1 SEHNR and CDR2 FQNEAQ (reference sequence). CDR3: CASSWGIGSGNEQFF. The CDR3 nucleotides are TGTGCCAGCAGCTGGGGGATAGGTAGCGGCAATGAGCAGTTCTTC.

This clone was seen only once. The chain combines TRBV4-3 with TRBJ1-1; 7 positions match TRBD1. Germline V CDR1 and CDR2: LGHNA, YSLEER. Losses at the gene ends were 4 bases for V and 0 bases for J; bases not matched to a gene: 8. The length of the CDR3 is 16 residues. The chain's CDR3 is CASSRDLGGMNTEAFF. In nucleotides, the CDR3 is TGCGCCAGCAGCCGGGACCTAGGGGGCATGAACACTGAAGCTTTCTTT.

The gene calls are TRBV5-4 and TRBJ2-7; TRBD2 matches 9 bases. J gave up 2 bases and V 2 bases, and 5 bases lay outside the gene matches. Per the germline V gene, CDR1 is SGHNT and CDR2 is YYREEE (reference sequence). The CDR3 is 15 amino acids. The CDR3 DNA reads as TGTGCCAGCAGCTTTGAGGCGGGAGGGCCCTACGAGCAGTACTTC. Protein sequence: CASSFEAGGPYEQYF.

V and J are TRBV19 and TRBJ1-1, with D perhaps TRBD1 (6 bases). The V gene lost 7 bases and the J gene lost 2 bases, with 17 bases spanning the gap. Germline-derived CDR1 and CDR2 are LNHDA and SQIVND (reference sequence). The CDR3 spans 15 residues. The chain's CDR3 is CASKVMGQVNTEAFF. DNA of the CDR3: TGTGCCAGTAAGGTGATGGGACAAGTAAACACTGAAGCTTTCTTT.

The V gene is TRBV18, the J gene TRBJ1-1; D is perhaps TRBD1 (6 bases). V was cut by 3 bases and J by 2 bases, with 10 bases left in between. Germline V lookup: CDR1 KGHSH, CDR2 LQKENI. The CDR3 runs 14 residues. Here the CDR3 DNA reads TGTGCCAGCTCACCCCTGGACAGAAACACTGAAGCTTTCTTT. It encodes CASSPLDRNTEAFF.

The chain combines TRBV7-3 with TRBJ2-1, with TRBD1 matching 9 bases. CDR1 and CDR2 (germline): SGHTA, FQGTGA. The CDR3 contains 15 residues. Trimming at V came to 5 bases and at J to 6 bases, leaving 8 bases not matched to a gene. CDR3 bases: TGTGCCAGCAGCGTACTGACGGACAGGGGCAATGAGCAGTTCTTC. Its translation: CASSVLTDRGNEQFF.

The count of this clone is one. The rearrangement links TRBV27 to TRBJ2-7, with 7 bases fitting TRBD1. Germline V lookup: CDR1 MNHEY, CDR2 SMNVEV (reference sequence). The CDR3 is 13 amino acids. V shed 5 bases and J 3 bases; nucleotides not matched to a gene: 4. CDR3 sequence: CASSHGQDYEQYF. For the CDR3, the DNA is TGTGCCAGCAGTCATGGACAGGACTACGAGCAGTACTTC.

This chain joins TRBV30 and TRBJ2-3, with D perhaps TRBD2 (6 bases). This CDR3 comprises 13 residues. Germline CDR1 GTSNPN, CDR2 SVGIG (reference sequence). V was shortened by 8 bases and J by 2 bases, with 14 bases between the two germline ends. The CDR3 DNA reads as TGTGCCAGCAGGGACTCGTACACAGATACGCAGTATTTT. Amino acids: CASRDSYTDTQYF.

This chain connects TRBV7-2 to TRBJ2-5, with TRBD1 identical over 8 bases. CDR3 length: 15 amino acids. V lost 4 bases and J lost 6; bases outside the gene matches: 10. The V gene's germline CDR1 is SGHTA and CDR2 FQGNSA. Here the CDR3 reads CASSSAWDRSKTQYF. Here the CDR3 DNA reads TGTGCCAGCAGCTCTGCTTGGGACAGGTCGAAGACCCAGTACTTC.

The V gene is TRBV4-1, the J gene TRBJ2-5, with 9 bases identical to TRBD1. This CDR3 spans 13 amino acids. With 5 bases clipped from V and 3 bases from J, the junction kept 1 base outside the gene matches. Germline CDR1 reads MGHRA; CDR2 reads YSYEKL. DNA of the CDR3: TGCGCCAGCAGCGGGGACAGGGAAGAGACCCAGTACTTC. Protein product: CASSGDREETQYF.